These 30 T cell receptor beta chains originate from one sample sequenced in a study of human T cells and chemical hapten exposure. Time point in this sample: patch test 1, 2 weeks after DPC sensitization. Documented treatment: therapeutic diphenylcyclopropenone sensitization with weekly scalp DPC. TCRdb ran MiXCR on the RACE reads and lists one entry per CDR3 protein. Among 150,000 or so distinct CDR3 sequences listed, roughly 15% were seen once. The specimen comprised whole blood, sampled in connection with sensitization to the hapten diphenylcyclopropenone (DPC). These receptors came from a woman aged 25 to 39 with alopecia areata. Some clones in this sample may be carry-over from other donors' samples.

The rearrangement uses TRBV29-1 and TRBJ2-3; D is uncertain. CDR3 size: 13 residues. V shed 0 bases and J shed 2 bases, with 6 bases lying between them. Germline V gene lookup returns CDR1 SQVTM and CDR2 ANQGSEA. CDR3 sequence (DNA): TGCAGCGTTGAAGACTCGACCACAGATACGCAGTATTTT. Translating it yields CSVEDSTTDTQYF.

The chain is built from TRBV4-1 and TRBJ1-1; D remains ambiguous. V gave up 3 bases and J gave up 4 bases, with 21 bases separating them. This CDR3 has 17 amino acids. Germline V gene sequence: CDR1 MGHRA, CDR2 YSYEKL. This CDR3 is CASSQTGSGAGGTEAFF. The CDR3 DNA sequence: TGCGCCAGCAGCCAGACGGGGTCCGGCGCGGGTGGCACTGAAGCTTTCTTT.

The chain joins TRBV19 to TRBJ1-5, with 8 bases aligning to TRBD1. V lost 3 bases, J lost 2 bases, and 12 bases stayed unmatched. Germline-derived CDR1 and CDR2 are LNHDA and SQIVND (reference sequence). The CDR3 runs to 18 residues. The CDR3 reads CASSMTGQGGFGNQPQHF. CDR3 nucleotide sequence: TGTGCCAGTAGTATGACCGGACAGGGAGGCTTCGGCAATCAGCCCCAGCATTTT.

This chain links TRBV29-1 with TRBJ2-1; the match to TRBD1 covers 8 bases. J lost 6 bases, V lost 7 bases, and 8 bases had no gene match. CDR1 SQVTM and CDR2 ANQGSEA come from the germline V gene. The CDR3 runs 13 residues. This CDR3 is CSGGTGTGNEQFF. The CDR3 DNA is TGCAGCGGGGGAACCGGGACAGGCAATGAGCAGTTCTTC.

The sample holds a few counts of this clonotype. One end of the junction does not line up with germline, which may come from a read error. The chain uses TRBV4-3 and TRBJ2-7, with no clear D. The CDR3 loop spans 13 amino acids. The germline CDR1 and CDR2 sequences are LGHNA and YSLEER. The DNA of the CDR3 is TGCGCCAGCAGCCAAGATCGGTGGGGTACTTCACACTTC. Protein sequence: CASSQDRWGTSHF.

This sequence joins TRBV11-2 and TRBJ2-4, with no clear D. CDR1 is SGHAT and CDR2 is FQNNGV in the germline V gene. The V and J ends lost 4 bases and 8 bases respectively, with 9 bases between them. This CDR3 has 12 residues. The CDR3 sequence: CASSYLPDIQYF. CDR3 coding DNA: TGTGCCAGCAGCTATCTCCCGGACATTCAGTACTTC.

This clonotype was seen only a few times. CDR3 protein: CASSQPPGGQGTDTQYF. The CDR3 nucleotides are TGTGCCAGCAGCCAGCCCCCCGGGGGCCAGGGCACAGATACGCAGTATTTT. This chain connects TRBV4-2 to TRBJ2-3, with D tentatively TRBD1 or TRBD2 (6 bases each). This CDR3 has 17 residues. Germline V gene data show CDR1 as LGHNA and CDR2 as YNFKEQ. V lost 3 bases, J lost 1 base, and 17 bases lay in between.

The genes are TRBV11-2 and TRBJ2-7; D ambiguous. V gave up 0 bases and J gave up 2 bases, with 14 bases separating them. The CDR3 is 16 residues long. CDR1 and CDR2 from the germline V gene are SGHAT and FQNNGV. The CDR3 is CASSLDLWSVAYEQYF. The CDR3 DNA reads TGTGCCAGCAGCTTAGATCTTTGGTCTGTAGCCTACGAGCAGTACTTC.

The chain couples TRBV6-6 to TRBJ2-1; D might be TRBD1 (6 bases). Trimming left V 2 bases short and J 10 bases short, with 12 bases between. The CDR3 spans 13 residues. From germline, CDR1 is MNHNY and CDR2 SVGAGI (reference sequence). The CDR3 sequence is CASSYARTVEQFF. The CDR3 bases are TGTGCCAGCAGTTACGCACGGACAGTGGAGCAGTTCTTC.

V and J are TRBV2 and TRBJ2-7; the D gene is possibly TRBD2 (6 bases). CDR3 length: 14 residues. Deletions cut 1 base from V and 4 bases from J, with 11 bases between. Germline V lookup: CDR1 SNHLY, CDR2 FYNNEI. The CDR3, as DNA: TGTGCCAGCAGTGAAGGGGGAGGTCGTTACGAGCAGTACTTC. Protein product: CASSEGGGRYEQYF.

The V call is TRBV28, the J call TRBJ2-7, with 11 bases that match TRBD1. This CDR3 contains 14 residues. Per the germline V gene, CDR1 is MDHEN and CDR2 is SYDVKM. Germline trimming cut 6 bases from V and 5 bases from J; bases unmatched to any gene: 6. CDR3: CASSGQGARNEQYF. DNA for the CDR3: TGTGCCAGCAGCGGACAGGGGGCGCGCAACGAGCAGTACTTC.

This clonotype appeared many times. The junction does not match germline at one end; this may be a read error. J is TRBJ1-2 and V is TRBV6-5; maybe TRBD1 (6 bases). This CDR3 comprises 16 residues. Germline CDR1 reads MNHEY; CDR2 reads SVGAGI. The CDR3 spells CASSYSSTGSKYGYTF. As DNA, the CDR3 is TGTGCCAGCAGTTACTCGTCGACAGGTTCTAAGTATGGCTACACCTTC.

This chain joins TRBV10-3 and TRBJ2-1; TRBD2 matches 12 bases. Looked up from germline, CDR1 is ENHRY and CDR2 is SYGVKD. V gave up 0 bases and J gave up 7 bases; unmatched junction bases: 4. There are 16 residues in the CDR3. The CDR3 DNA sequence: TGTGCCATCAGTGAGTCGAGACTAGCGGGAGATAATGAGCAGTTCTTC. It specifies CAISESRLAGDNEQFF.

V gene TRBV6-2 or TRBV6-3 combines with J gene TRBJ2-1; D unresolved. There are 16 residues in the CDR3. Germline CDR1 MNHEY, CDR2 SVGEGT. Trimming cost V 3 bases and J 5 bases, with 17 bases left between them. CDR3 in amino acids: CASSYTIGYGNNEQFF. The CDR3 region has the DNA TGTGCCAGCAGTTATACAATAGGGTATGGAAACAATGAGCAGTTCTTC.

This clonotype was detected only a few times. This CDR3 is CASGEHGRGLAEGYTF. The CDR3 DNA is TGTGCCAGTGGTGAACACGGGAGGGGGTTGGCTGAAGGCTACACCTTC. The chain employs TRBV6-6 and TRBJ1-2; tentatively, D is TRBD1 (6 bases). The CDR3 runs to 16 residues. Between the trimmed V and J ends, which lost 9 bases and 8 bases, there was a span of 28 bases. Per germline, CDR1 MNHNY and CDR2 SVGAGI (reference sequence).

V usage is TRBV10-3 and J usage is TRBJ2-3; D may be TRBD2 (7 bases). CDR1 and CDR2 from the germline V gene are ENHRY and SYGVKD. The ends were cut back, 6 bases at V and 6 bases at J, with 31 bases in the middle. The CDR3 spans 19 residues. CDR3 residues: CAISGAPGGQATYLDTQYF. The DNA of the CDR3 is TGTGCCATCAGCGGAGCCCCGGGGGGCCAGGCCACTTATTTGGATACGCAGTATTTT.

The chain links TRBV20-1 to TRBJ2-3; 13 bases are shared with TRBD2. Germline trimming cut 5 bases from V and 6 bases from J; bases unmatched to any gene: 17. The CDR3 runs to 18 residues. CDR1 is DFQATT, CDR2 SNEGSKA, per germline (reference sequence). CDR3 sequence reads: CSALGLAGVSVLMDTQYF. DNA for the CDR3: TGCAGTGCTCTCGGACTAGCGGGAGTTTCCGTCCTCATGGATACGCAGTATTTT.

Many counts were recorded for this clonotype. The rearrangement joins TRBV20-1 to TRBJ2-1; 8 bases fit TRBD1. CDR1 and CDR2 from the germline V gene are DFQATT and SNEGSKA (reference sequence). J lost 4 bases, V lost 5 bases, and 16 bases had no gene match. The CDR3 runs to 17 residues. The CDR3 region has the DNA TGCAGTGCTCCGCCTTTATCCACGGGACAGGTTTACAATGAGCAGTTCTTC. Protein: CSAPPLSTGQVYNEQFF.

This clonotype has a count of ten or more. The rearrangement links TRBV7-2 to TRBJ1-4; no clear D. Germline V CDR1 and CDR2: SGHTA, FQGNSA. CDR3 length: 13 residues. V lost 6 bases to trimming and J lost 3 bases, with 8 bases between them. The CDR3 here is CASRPLANEKLFF. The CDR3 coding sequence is TGTGCCAGCAGGCCCCTTGCTAATGAAAAACTGTTTTTT. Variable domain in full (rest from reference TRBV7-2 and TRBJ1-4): GAGVSQSPSNKVTEKGKDVELRCDPISGHTALYWYRQSLGQGLEFLIYFQGNSAPDKSGLPSDRFSAERTGGSVSTLTIQRTQQEDSAVYLCASRPLANEKLFFGSGTQLSVL.

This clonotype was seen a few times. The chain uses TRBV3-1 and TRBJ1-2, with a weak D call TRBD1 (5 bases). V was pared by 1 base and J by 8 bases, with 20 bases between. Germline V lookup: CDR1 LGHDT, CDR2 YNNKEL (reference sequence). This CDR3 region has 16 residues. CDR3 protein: CASSQADGGSGGGYTF. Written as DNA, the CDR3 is TGTGCCAGCAGCCAAGCTGACGGGGGGAGTGGAGGCGGCTACACCTTC.

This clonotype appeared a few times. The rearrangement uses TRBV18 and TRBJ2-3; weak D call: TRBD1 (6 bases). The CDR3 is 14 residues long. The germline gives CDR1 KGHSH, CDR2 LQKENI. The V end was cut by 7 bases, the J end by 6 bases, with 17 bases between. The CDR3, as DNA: TGTGCCAGCTTGACGACAGGAGAAGGGGATACGCAGTATTTT. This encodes CASLTTGEGDTQYF.

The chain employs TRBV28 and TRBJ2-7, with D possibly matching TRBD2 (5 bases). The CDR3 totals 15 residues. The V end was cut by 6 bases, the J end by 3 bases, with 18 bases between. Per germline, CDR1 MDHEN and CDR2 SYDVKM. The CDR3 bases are TGTGCCAGCAGCCGCCCCCGGGGTACTTACTACGAGCAGTACTTC. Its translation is CASSRPRGTYYEQYF. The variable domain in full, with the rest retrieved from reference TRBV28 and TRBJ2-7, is DVKVTQSSRYLVKRTGEKVFLECVQDMDHENMFWYRQDPGLGLRLIYFSYDVKMKEKGDIPEGYSVSREKKERFSLILESASTNQTSMYLCASSRPRGTYYEQYFGPGTRLTVT.

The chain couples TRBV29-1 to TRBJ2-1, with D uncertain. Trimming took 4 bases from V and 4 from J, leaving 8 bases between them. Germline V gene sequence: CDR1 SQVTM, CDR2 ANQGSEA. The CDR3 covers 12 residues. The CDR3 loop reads CSVAQSYNEQFF. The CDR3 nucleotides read TGCAGCGTTGCTCAGTCTTACAATGAGCAGTTCTTC.

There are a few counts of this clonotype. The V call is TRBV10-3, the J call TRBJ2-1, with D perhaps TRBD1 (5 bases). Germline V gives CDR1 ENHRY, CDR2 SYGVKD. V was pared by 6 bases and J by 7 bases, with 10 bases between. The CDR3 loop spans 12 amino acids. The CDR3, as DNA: TGTGCCATCAGAGGGGCTAGTAATGAGCAGTTCTTC. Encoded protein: CAIRGASNEQFF.

The CDR3 loop is CASSLDVPERRGLEETQYF. The DNA for the CDR3 is TGTGCCAGCAGCTTAGATGTCCCCGAGCGGAGGGGTCTGGAAGAGACCCAGTACTTC. The chain couples TRBV7-6 to TRBJ2-5; tentative D call: TRBD2 (6 bases). V lost 1 base to trimming and J lost 3 bases, with 24 bases between them. Germline V lookup: CDR1 SGHVS, CDR2 FNYEAQ. The CDR3 totals 19 residues.

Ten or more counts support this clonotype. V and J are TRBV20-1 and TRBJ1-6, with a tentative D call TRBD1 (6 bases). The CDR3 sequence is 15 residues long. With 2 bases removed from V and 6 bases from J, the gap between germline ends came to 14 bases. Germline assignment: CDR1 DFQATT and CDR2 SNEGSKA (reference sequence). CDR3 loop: CSARTRTDFNSPLHF. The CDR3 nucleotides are TGCAGTGCTAGAACTAGGACAGACTTTAATTCACCCCTCCACTTT.

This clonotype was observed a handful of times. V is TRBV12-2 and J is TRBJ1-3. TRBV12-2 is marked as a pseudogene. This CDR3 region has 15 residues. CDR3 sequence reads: CASRGRAGPGNTIYF. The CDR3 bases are TGTGCAAGTCGCGGGAGGGCGGGGCCCGGAAACACCATATATTTT.

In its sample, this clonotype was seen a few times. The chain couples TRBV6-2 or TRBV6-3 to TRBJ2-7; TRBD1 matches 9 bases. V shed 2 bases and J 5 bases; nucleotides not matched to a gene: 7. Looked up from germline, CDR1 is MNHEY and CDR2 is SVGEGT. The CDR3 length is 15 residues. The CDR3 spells CASSYTGTGSHEQYF. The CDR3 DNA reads TGTGCCAGCAGTTACACCGGGACAGGGTCCCACGAGCAGTACTTC.

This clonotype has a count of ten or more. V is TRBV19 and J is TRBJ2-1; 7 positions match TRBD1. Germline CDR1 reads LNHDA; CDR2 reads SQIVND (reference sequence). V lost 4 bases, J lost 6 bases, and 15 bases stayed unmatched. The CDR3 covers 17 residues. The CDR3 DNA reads TGTGCCAGTAGTACGGGACAGCCTAGGGTAAACATCAATGAGCAGTTCTTC. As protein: CASSTGQPRVNINEQFF.

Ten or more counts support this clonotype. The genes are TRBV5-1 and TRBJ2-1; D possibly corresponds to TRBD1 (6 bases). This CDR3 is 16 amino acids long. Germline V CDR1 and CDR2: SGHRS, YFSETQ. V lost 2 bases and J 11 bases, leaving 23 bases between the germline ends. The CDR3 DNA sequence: TGCGCCAGCAGCTTCCCCCCAGGGGACAAGGGCGATAAGCAGTTCTTC. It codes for CASSFPPGDKGDKQFF.